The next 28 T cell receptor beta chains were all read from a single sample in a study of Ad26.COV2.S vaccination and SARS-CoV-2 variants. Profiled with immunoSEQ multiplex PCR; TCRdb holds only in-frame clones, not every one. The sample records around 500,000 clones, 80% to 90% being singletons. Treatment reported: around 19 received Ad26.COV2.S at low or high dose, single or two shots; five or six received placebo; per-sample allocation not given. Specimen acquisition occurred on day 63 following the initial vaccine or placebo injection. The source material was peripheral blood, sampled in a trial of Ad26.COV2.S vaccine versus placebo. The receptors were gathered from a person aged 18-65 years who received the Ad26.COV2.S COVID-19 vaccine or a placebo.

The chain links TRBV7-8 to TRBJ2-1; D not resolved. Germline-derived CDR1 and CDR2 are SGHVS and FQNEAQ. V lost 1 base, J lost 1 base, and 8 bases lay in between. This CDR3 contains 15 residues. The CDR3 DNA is TGTGCCAGCAGCTTAGTTGTTGGGTCCTACAATGAGCAGTTCTTC. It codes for CASSLVVGSYNEQFF.

The CDR3 sequence: CASSLSGIAGEQYF. The DNA for the CDR3 is TGTGCCAGCAGTTTATCGGGGATAGCTGGTGAGCAGTACTTC. The chain has TRBV27 and TRBJ2-7; no definite D call. Trimming removed 0 bases from V and 7 bases from J, with 13 bases in between. Germline V gene data show CDR1 as MNHEY and CDR2 as SMNVEV (reference sequence). The CDR3 is 14 amino acids.

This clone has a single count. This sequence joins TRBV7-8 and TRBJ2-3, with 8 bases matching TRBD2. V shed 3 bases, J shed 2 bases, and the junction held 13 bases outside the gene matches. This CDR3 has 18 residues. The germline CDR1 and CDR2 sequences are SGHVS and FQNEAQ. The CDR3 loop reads CASSFLGSGSRITDTQYF. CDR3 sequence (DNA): TGTGCCAGCAGCTTTTTGGGAAGCGGGAGCCGTATCACAGATACGCAGTATTTT.

The CDR3 nucleotides read TGCGCCAGCAGTGAGTCGGTGTTTCAGCCCCAGCATTTT. It is translated as CASSESVFQPQHF. The V gene is TRBV10-2, the J gene TRBJ1-5; D is ambiguous. Germline loops: CDR1 WSHSY, CDR2 SAAADI. Trimming pared 0 bases from V and 6 bases from J, leaving 6 bases between. This CDR3 has 13 amino acids.

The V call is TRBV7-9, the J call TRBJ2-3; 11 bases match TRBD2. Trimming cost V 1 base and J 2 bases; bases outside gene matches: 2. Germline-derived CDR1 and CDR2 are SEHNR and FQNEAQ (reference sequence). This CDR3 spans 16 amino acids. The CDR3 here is CASSLGLAGNTDTQYF. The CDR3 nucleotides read TGTGCCAGCAGCTTAGGACTAGCGGGGAACACAGATACGCAGTATTTT.

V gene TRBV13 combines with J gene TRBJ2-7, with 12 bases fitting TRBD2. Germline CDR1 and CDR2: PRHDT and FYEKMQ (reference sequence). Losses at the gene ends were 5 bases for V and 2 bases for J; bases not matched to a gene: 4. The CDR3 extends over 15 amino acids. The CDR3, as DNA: TGTGCCAGCAGCGGAAGACTAGCGGGAGCCTACGAGCAGTACTTC. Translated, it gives CASSGRLAGAYEQYF.

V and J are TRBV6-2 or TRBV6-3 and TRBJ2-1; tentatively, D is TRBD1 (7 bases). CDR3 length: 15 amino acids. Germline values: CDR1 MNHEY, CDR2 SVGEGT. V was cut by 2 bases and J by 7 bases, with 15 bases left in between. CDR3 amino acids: CASSYPPRGVNEQFF. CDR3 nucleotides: TGTGCCAGCAGTTACCCCCCCAGGGGGGTAAATGAGCAGTTCTTC.

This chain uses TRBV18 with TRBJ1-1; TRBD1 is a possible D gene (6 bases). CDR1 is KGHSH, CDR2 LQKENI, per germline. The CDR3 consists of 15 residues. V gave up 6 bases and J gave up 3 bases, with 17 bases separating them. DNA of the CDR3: TGTGCCAGCTCCTTGAACAGGGATCTGGACACTGAAGCTTTCTTT. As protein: CASSLNRDLDTEAFF.

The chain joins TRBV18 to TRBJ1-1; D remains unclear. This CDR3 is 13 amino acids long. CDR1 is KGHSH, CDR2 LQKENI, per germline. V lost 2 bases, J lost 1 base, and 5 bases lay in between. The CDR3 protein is CASSPWGNTEAFF. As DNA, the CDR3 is TGTGCCAGCTCACCATGGGGGAACACTGAAGCTTTCTTT.

CDR3 in amino acids: CASSFGLSSSYEQYF. The CDR3 DNA sequence: TGTGCCAGCAGCTTCGGACTTTCGAGCTCCTACGAGCAGTACTTC. This chain joins TRBV11-2 and TRBJ2-7; tentative D call: TRBD2 (5 bases). Germline CDR1 and CDR2: SGHAT and FQNNGV. This CDR3 is 15 amino acids long. The ends were cut back, 3 bases at V and 0 bases at J, with 12 bases in the middle.

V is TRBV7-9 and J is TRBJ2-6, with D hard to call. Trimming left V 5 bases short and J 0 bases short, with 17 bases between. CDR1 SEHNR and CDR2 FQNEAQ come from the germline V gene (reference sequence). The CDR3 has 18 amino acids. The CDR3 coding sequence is TGTGCCAGCAGCCCAACCCACATTGCCTACTCTGGGGCCAACGTCCTGACTTTC. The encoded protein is CASSPTHIAYSGANVLTF.

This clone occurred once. The CDR3: CASSLGGLTGNTIYF. The CDR3, as DNA: TGTGCCAGCAGCTTGGGGGGGCTGACTGGAAACACCATATATTTT. V usage is TRBV5-4 and J usage is TRBJ1-3, with a possible D match to TRBD1 (6 bases). Germline lookup yields CDR1 SGHNT and CDR2 YYREEE (reference sequence). The CDR3 runs to 15 residues. Trimming stripped 0 bases from V and 2 bases from J, with 9 bases between. Combining the CDR3 with reference TRBV5-4 and TRBJ1-3 gives the whole variable domain ETGVTQSPTHLIKTRGQQVTLRCSSQSGHNTVSWYQQALGQGPQFIFQYYREEENGRGNFPPRFSGLQFPNYSSELNVNALELDDSALYLCASSLGGLTGNTIYFGEGSWLTVV.

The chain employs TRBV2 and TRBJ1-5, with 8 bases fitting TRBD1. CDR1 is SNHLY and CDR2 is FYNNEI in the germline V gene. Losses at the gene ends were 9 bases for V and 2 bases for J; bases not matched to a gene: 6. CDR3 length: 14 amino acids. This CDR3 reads CASAGGSGNQPQHF. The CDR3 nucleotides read TGTGCCAGTGCAGGGGGCTCAGGCAATCAGCCCCAGCATTTT.

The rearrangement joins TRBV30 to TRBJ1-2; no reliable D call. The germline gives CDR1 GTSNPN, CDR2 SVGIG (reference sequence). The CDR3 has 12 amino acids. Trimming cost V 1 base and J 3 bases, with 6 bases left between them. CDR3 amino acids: CAWSGGDYGYTF. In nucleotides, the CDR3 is TGTGCCTGGAGTGGTGGTGACTATGGCTACACCTTC. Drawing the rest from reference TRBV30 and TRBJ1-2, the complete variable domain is SQTIHQWPATLVQPVGSPLSLECTVEGTSNPNLYWYRQAAGRGLQLLFYSVGIGQISSEVPQNLSASRPQDRQFILSSKKLLLSDSGFYLCAWSGGDYGYTFGSGTRLTVV.

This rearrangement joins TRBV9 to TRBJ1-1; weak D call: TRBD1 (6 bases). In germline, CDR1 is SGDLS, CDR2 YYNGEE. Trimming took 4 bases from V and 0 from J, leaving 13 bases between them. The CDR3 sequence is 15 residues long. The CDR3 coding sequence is TGTGCCAGCAGCCCATCCGGACAGCTGAACACTGAAGCTTTCTTT. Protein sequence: CASSPSGQLNTEAFF.

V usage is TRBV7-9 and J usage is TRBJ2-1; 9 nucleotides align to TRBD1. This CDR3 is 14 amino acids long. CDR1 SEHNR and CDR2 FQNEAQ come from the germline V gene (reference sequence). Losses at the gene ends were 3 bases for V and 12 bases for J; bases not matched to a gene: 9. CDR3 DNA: TGTGCCAGCAGCTTTCCGGGACAGGGAGAACGGCAGTTCTTC. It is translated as CASSFPGQGERQFF.

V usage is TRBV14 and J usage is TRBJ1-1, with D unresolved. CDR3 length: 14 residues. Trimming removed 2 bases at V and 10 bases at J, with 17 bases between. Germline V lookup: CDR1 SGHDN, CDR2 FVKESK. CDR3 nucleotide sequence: TGTGCCAGCAGCCAATCAGGATCCGGGTTTGGAGCTTTCTTT. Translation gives CASSQSGSGFGAFF.

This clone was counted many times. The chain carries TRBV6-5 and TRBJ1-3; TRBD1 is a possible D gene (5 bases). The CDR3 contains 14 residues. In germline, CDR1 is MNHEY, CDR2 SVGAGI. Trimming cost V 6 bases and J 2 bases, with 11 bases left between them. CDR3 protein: CASSHGGPGNTIYF. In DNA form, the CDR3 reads TGTGCCAGCAGCCACGGGGGACCTGGAAACACCATATATTTT.

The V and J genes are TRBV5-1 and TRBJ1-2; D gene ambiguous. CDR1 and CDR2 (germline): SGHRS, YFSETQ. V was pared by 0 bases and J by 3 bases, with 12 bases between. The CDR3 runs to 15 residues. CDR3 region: CASSLAAGLDYGYTF. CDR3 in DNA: TGCGCCAGCAGCTTGGCGGCAGGACTGGACTATGGCTACACCTTC.

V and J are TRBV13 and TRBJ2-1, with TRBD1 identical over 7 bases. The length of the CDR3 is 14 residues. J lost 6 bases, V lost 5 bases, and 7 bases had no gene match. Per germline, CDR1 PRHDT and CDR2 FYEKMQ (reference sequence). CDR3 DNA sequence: TGTGCCAGCAGCAGACGGACAGGAGGCAATGAGCAGTTCTTC. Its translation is CASSRRTGGNEQFF.

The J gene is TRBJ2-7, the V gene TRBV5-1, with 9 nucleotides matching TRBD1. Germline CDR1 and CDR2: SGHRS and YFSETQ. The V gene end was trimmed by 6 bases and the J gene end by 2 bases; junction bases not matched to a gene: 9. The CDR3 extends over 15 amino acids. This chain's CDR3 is CASNQWTGVPYEQYF. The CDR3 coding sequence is TGCGCCAGCAACCAGTGGACAGGGGTCCCCTACGAGCAGTACTTC.

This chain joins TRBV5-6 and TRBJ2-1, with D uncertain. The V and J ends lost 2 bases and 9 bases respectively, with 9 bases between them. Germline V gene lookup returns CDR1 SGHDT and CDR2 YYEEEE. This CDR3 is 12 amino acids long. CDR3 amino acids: CASSLSIREQFF. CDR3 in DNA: TGTGCCAGCAGCTTAAGCATTCGTGAGCAGTTCTTC. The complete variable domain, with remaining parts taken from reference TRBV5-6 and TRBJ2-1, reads DAGVTQSPTHLIKTRGQQVTLRCSPKSGHDTVSWYQQALGQGPQFIFQYYEEEERQRGNFPDRFSGHQFPNYSSELNVNALLLGDSALYLCASSLSIREQFFGPGTRLTVL.

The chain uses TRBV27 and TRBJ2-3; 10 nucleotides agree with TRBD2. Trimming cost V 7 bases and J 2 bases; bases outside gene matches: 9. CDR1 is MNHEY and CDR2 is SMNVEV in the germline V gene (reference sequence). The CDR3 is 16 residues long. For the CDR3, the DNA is TGTGCCAGCAAGTCTACAGCGGGGGGGTACACAGATACGCAGTATTTT. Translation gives CASKSTAGGYTDTQYF.

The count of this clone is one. CDR3 in amino acids: CASSQVRTLSGNTIYF. The CDR3 coding sequence is TGTGCCAGCAGCCAAGTAAGGACACTCTCTGGAAACACCATATATTTT. The chain recombines TRBV3-1 (or the pseudogene TRBV3-2) with TRBJ1-3, with D perhaps matching TRBD1 (5 bases). The CDR3 extends over 16 amino acids. Trimming took off 1 base at V and 0 bases at J, with 10 bases between the two ends. CDR1 and CDR2 (germline): LGHDT, YNNKEL (reference sequence).

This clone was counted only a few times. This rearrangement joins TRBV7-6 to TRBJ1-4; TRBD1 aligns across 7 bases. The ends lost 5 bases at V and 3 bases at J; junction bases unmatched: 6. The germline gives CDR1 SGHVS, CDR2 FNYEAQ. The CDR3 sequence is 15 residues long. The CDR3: CASSPGGQSNEKLFF. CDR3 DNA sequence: TGTGCCAGCAGCCCAGGGGGACAGTCTAATGAAAAACTGTTTTTT.

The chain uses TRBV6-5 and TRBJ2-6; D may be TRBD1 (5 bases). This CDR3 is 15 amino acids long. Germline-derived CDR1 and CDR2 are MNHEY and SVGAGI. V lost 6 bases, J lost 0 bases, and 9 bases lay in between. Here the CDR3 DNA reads TGTGCCAGCAGCCCAGGGTTCTCTGGGGCCAACGTCCTGACTTTC. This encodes CASSPGFSGANVLTF.

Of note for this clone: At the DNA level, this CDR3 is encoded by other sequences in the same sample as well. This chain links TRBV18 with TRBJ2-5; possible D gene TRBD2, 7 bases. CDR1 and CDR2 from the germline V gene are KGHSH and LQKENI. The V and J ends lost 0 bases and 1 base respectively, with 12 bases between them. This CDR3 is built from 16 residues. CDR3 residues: CASSPPSGGPQETQYF. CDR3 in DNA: TGTGCCAGCTCACCACCGTCGGGGGGCCCCCAAGAGACCCAGTACTTC.

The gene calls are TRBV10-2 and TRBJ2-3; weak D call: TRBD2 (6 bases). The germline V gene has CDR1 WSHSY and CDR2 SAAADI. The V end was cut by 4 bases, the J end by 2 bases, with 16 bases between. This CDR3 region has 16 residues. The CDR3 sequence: CASSVGGRGTTDTQYF. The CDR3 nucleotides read TGCGCCAGCAGTGTGGGGGGAAGAGGGACCACAGATACGCAGTATTTT.